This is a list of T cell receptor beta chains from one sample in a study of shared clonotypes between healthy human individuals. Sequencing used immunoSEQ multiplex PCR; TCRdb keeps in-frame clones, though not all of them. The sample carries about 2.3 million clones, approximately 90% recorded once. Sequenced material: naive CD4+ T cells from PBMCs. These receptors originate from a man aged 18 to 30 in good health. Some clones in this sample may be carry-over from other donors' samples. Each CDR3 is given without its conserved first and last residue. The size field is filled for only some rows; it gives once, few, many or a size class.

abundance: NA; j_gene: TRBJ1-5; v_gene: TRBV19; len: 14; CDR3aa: ASSPSRGRNHQPQH
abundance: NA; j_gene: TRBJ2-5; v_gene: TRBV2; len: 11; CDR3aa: ASSWDSEETQY
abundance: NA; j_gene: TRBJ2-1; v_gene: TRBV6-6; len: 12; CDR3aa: ASGPGQGYNEQF
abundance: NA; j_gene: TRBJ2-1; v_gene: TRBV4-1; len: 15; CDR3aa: ASRQVGTGGPYNEQF
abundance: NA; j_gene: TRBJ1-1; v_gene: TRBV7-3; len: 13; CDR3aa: ASSKTGGLGPEAF
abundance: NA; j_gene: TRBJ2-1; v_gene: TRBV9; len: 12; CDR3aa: ASSETGSNNEQF
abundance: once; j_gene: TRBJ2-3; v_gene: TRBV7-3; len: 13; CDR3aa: ASSRLAGEGDTQY
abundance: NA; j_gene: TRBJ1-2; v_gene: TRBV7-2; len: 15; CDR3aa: ASSSGTGGERNYGYT
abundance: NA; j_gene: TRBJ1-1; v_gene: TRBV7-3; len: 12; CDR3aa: ASSSGTANTEAF
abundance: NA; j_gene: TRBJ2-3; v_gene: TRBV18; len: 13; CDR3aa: ASSLGNGQGDTQY
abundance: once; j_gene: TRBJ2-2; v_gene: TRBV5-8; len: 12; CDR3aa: ASSLFITGGELF
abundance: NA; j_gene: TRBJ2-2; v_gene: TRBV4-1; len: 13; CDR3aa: ASSQTSANTGELF
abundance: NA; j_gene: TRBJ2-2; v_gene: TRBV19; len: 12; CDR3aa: ASSINGNTGELF
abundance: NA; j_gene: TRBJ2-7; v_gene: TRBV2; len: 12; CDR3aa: ASGRRTGSSEQY
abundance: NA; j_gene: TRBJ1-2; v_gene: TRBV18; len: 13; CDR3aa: ASSPSGQGTYGYT
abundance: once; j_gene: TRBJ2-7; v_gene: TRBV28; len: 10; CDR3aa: ASRTSYYEQY
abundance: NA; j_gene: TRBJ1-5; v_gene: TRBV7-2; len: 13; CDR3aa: ASSLVPVSNQPQH
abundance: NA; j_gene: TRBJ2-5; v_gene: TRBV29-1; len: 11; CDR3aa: SARRGYQETQY
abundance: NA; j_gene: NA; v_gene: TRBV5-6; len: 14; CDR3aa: ASSLGSGTGAYEQY
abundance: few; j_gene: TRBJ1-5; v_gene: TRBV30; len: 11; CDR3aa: AWKGQSNQPQH
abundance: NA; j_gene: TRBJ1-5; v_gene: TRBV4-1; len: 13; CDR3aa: ASSSSSQNNQPQH
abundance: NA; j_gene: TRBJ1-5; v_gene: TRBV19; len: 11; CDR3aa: ASSMARDQPQH
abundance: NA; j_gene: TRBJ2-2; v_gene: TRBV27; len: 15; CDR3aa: ASTPRIAGGRTGELF
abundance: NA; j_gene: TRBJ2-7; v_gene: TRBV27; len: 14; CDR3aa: ASSLGRTSGGYEQY
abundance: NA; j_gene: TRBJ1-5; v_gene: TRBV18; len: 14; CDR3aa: ASSRGPGGRTQPQH
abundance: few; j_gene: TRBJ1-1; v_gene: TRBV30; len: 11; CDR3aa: AWSVLRNTEAF
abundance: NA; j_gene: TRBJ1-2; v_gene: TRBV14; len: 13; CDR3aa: ASSPPEGANYGYT
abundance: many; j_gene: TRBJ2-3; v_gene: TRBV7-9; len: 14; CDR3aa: ASSRTSGRSTDTQY
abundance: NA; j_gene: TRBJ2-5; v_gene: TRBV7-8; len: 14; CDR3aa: ASSSRGWAAQETQY
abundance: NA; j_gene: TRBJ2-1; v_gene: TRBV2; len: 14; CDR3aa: ASSTGLAGGPGEQF
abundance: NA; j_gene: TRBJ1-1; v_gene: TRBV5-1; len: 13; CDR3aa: ASSVGSSRGTEAF
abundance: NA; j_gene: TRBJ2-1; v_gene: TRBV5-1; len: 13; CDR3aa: ASSLQVGAYNEQF
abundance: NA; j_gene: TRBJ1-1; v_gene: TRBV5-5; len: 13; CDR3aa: ASSLQPAMNTEAF
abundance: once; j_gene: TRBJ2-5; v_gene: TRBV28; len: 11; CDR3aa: ASRTGGKETQY
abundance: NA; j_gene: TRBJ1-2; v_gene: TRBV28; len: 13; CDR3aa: ASSLGPTGDYGYT
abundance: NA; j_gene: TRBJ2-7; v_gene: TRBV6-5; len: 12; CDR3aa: ASSAGAGWYEQY
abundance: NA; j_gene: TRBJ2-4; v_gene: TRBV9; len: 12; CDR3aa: ASSPQAPGDIQY
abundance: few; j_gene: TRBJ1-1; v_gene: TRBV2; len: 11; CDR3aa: ASGSGRATEAF
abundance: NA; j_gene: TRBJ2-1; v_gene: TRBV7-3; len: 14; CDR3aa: ASSLVSGGGYNEQF
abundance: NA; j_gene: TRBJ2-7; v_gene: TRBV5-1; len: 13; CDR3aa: ASSLARLAGDEQY
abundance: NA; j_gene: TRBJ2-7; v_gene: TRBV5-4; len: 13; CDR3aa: ASSQNGGLAYEQY
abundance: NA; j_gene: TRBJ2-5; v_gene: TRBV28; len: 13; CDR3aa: ASSGTSGSFETQY
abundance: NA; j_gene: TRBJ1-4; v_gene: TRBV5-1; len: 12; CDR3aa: ASRRQGTNEKLF
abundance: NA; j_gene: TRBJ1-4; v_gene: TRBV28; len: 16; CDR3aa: ASSGSDRVGPTNEKLF
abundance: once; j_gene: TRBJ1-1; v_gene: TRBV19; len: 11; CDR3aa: ASSMVRGTEAF
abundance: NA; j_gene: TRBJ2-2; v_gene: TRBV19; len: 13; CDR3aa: ASSNWERDTGELF
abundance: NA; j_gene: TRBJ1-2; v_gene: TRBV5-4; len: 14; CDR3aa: ASSPAGRGQNYGYT
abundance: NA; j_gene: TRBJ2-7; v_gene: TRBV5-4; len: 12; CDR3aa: ASSPDRASYEQY
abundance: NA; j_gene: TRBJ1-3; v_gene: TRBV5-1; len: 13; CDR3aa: ASSLSEGSGNTIY
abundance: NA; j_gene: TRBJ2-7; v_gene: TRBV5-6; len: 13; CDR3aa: ASSPRGRGPHEQY
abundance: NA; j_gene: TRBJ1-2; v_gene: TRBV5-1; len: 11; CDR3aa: ASSLGSLDGYT
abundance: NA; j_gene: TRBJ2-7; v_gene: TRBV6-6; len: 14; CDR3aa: ASSLVRRDPRYEQY
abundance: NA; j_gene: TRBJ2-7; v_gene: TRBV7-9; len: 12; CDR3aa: ASSQPGSSYEQY